This paragraph covers one TCR beta chain sequence. Its target antigen remains unknown. A far larger clone is only one base removed, so a read error is likely. The sample comes from a study of regulatory T cells in long-lasting Graves disease (dated by TCRdb to 2020 to 2022). Regarding the complete study: Newly diagnosed Graves' disease patients had taken antithyroid drugs for less than 3 months. A total of around 35 samples underwent TCR sequencing, from 13 patients with persistent Graves' disease and around 20 patients with newly diagnosed Graves' disease. This study used TCR sequencing and RNA sequencing of peripheral blood to compare persistent Graves' disease patients against newly diagnosed Graves' disease patients. The study was registered as a clinical trial and conducted in China. On the study overall, not on this receptor specifically: Compared with newly diagnosed patients, persistent Graves' disease patients had lower TCR Shannon entropy and fewer highly expanded clones, which suggests clonal expansion. The small sample size was acknowledged by the authors as a limitation that may reduce accuracy. A larger number of public clonotypes was shared among persistent patients (around 3,000) than among newly diagnosed patients (approximately 1,000). Sequencing and analysis were limited to the TCR beta chain. Only peripheral blood was studied, because thyroid tissue, the primary lesion, was inaccessible. Preferential use of TRBV28, TRBJ1-2 and TRBJ2-5 was observed in persistent disease, whereas TRBV20-1 and TRBJ2-1 were favored in newly diagnosed disease.

This specimen's time point label, per the study, means: newly diagnosed GD, antithyroid drugs for less than 3 months. For both TCR sequencing and RNA sequencing, RNA was extracted from PBMCs in TRIzol. The diagnosis of Graves' disease followed American Thyroid Association guidelines. The patients came from an endocrinology department in Xi'an, China. From each patient, around 9.3 milliliters of peripheral blood was collected into an EDTA anticoagulant tube. Ficoll Paque Plus density gradient separation was used to isolate PBMCs, and no further T cell sorting was performed. An Agilent 2100 Bioanalyzer and agarose gel were used to assess RNA quality, and a NanoDrop 2000 was used to measure RNA concentration. Libraries were built with multiplex PCR. The sample was run on an Illumina HiSeq 4000. iRepertoire HTBI primers and Arm-PCR amplification of CDR3 regions were used to construct TCR beta libraries. Before sequencing, the PCR products underwent gel purification. Turning to the authors' computational methods: Gene usage analysis of CDR3 amino acid clonotypes used the 60 to 80 TRBV and 11 to 15 TRBJ segments found across samples. Filtered high-quality paired reads were merged into contigs using COPE and FqMerger. Contigs were aligned with BLAST to IMGT TRBV, TRBD and TRBJ reference genes, and CDR3 was defined per IMGT. Highly expanded clones were defined as clonotypes with a frequency above 0.1%. Repertoire diversity was measured by Shannon entropy, and V-J evenness by the Gini coefficient. A clonotype found in more than one individual was treated as public. In-frame beta chains were kept once TCRdb had trimmed the public reads at Q25 with fastp and called clones with MiXCR. Rows merge per CDR3 protein into single entries with the most common DNA and genes. The V and J calls come from TCRdb's annotation, not from the publication. In this sample the table shows fewer than 650,000 distinct CDR3 sequences, about 15% of which occur a single time. The top ten constitute 9.5% to 15% of the sample.

At the junction V is shortened by 5 bases and J by 1 base, with 8 bases in between. The CDR3, from cysteine to phenylalanine, totals 13 residues. The entry retains the CDR3 DNA only, 39 bases that are in frame from base 1. CDR1 is given as SGHTA and CDR2 as FQGTGA, both from the germline V gene. The data were also submitted as part of a second study, on T cells in Graves' hyperthyroidism and ophthalmopathy. Taken from the second paper: A patient counted as having stable Graves' hyperthyroidism if no progression to ophthalmopathy occurred over 18 months of follow-up. Hyperthyroidism patients were aged 18 to 65 years and newly diagnosed, with disease duration of less than 2 months. Exclusion was applied to patients with uncontrolled infections, other autoimmune diseases, pregnancy or lactation. Clinical symptoms, serum thyroxine and TRAb, thyroid ultrasound, and orbital computed tomography formed the basis for the diagnoses. A first-round RT-PCR of the TCR CDR3 used the HTBI primer set with the Qiagen OneStep RT-PCR kit. Most expanded thyroid clonotypes (frequency above 0.001) were also detected in blood, a finding suggesting that blood repertoires may reflect thyroid immune responses. Ophthalmopathy was separated from stable hyperthyroidism by a 13 V-J signature model, with around 90% sensitivity and about 81% specificity obtained in cross-validation and 80%/75% obtained in testing. In validation, the model predicted progression to ophthalmopathy with approximately 69% sensitivity and 72% to 85% specificity, a median of 6.5 months before onset. TCR V-J signatures able to tell the groups apart were searched for in a discovery cohort of 95 or so patients, of whom around 42 had Graves' ophthalmopathy and 55 to 60 had stable Graves' hyperthyroidism. Prospective prediction of ophthalmopathy was tested in an independent validation cohort of under 20 hyperthyroidism patients and roughly 16 patients who later progressed to ophthalmopathy. The approximately 100 discovery patients were randomly divided into training and test sets at a 7:3 ratio. Thyroid tissue and blood T-cell repertoires from more than 5 Graves' hyperthyroidism patients were also compared in the study. Once sampling was done, hyperthyroidism patients were given methimazole at a starting dose of 30 mg daily, whereas ophthalmopathy patients were given high-dose intravenous methylprednisolone. Libraries were constructed in a second round of multiplex PCR, after which size selection and purification were carried out. Sequencing of the libraries was done on an Illumina HiSeq2000 using paired-end 100 bp reads. SOAPnuke was used to process the raw data, removing reads that contained adapters or uncalled bases, had a mean Phred below 15, or lacked an exact match to the constant primer or identifier. COPE v1.2.5 was used to merge the high-quality paired reads, and each unique nucleotide sequence was defined as a clonotype. Clonotypes were aligned to IMGT TRBV, TRBD and TRBJ reference segments using MiTCR v1.1. Analysis was restricted to V-J combinations with a frequency above 0.0001, which covered about 99% of repertoires. The TCS score was defined as the ratio of F50 (clonal expansion) to E x V (chaos), calculated using BLOSUM62-based TCRdist between CDR3 peptides within each V-J. Welch's t-statistics and random forest reduced around 520 V-J features to some 14, which were used in a naive Bayes classifier (R e1071). Sample size was not statistically predetermined, and investigators were not blinded to group allocation. TCR Vbeta CDR3 sequencing of 120 to 150 peripheral blood samples (43 ophthalmopathy, 75 to 85 hyperthyroidism and around 17 progressor patients) is reported in the paper.

This material consisted of peripheral blood mononuclear cells (PBMCs), taken at new diagnosis, from a patient treated with antithyroid drugs. This sequence uses TRBV7-3 and TRBJ1-1; the D gene is not confidently resolved. The sequence derives from a man aged 18 to 29 with Graves disease. Donor details come from another sample of the same person, matched by shared clones. Read as DNA, the sequence is TGTGCCAGCAGCCGCACACCGAACACTGAAGCTTTCTTT. It encodes CASSRTPNTEAFF.